This T cell receptor beta chain was captured in a study of shared clonotypes between healthy human individuals. The CDR3 runs to 14 residues. TCRdb keeps only in-frame clones here, not all; method: immunoSEQ multiplex PCR. This repertoire shows approximately 2.5 million clones, around 94% found once; its top ten account for over 0.12%. The TCR comes from a man aged 18-30 years in good health. The gene calls are TRBV21-1 and TRBJ2-1. TRBV21-1 is recorded as a pseudogene. The specimen was naive CD4+ T cells sorted from blood. Subset meaning: CD45RA+ positively selected. CDR3: CASSTDPATNEQFF. The DNA of the CDR3 is TGTGCCAGCAGCACGGACCCAGCCACCAATGAGCAGTTCTTC.